Below, 11 T cell receptor beta chains from the same sample are listed, as sequenced in a study of graft-versus-host responses after intestinal transplantation. These receptors are not linked to any known antigen. Only in-frame clones appear in the TCRdb table, and some are missing; sequencing was by immunoSEQ multiplex PCR. The sample contains around 120,000 clones, just under 95% of which appear only once. This specimen consisted of unstimulated CD4+ T cells sorted from spleen or lymph node cells, obtained before intestinal transplant. The receptors come from a human donor who received an intestinal transplant.

CDR3 protein: CASSLGPVEAFF. CDR3 nucleotide sequence: TGTGCCAGCAGCTTAGGGCCAGTTGAAGCTTTCTTT. This chain joins TRBV7-9 and TRBJ1-1; D gene uncertain. The CDR3 is 12 amino acids. V was pared by 1 base and J by 7 bases, with 7 bases between. From germline, CDR1 is SEHNR and CDR2 FQNEAQ (reference sequence).

The rearrangement joins TRBV27 to TRBJ2-5, with TRBD2 identical over 12 bases. V trimming: 5 bases; J trimming: 5 bases; junction bases outside the gene matches: 12. The CDR3 contains 17 residues. Germline values: CDR1 MNHEY, CDR2 SMNVEV (reference sequence). In DNA, the CDR3 is TGTGCCAGCAGTCTCGGACTAGCGGGACGGGGGGGGGAGACCCAGTACTTC. Translating gives CASSLGLAGRGGETQYF.

As concerns this clone: Other DNA sequences in the same sample also yield this CDR3. The V and J genes are TRBV5-1 and TRBJ1-4; D possibly corresponds to TRBD1 (6 bases). V was shortened by 0 bases and J by 6 bases, with 9 bases between the two germline ends. In germline, CDR1 is SGHRS, CDR2 YFSETQ. The CDR3 extends over 14 amino acids. CDR3 in amino acids: CASSLVGGDEKLFF. CDR3 coding DNA: TGCGCCAGCAGCTTGGTAGGGGGGGATGAAAAACTGTTTTTT.

Of note for this clone: A junction end diverges from the germline sequence, so it may reflect a read error. The CDR3 sequence: CASRLGLAGAYEQYF. Here the CDR3 DNA reads TGCGCCAGCAGATTGGGACTAGCGGGAGCCTACGAGCAGTACTTC. The rearrangement links TRBV5-1 to TRBJ2-7; 14 positions match TRBD2. Per the germline V gene, CDR1 is SGHRS and CDR2 is YFSETQ. The CDR3 extends over 15 amino acids.

This chain links TRBV4-2 with TRBJ2-7; 9 positions match TRBD2. CDR1 is LGHNA, CDR2 YNFKEQ, per germline. V trimming: 0 bases; J trimming: 2 bases; junction bases outside the gene matches: 5. This CDR3 is 16 amino acids long. Here the CDR3 DNA reads TGTGCCAGCAGCCAAGATCATGGCGGGAGGGCCTACGAGCAGTACTTC. It specifies CASSQDHGGRAYEQYF.

The V and J genes are TRBV5-1 and TRBJ1-2, with no clear D. The germline V gene encodes CDR1 SGHRS and CDR2 YFSETQ. The CDR3 is 14 amino acids. V lost 4 bases and J lost 4, with 14 bases in between. In DNA, the CDR3 is TGCGCCAGCAGCGCGGAAGGCGGGTTCTATGGCTACACCTTC. This gives the protein CASSAEGGFYGYTF.

J is TRBJ2-7 and V is TRBV27, with TRBD2 identical over 13 bases. The V segment lost 6 bases and the J segment 3 bases; nucleotides outside the gene matches: 2. The CDR3 consists of 14 residues. From germline, CDR1 is MNHEY and CDR2 SMNVEV (reference sequence). In DNA form, the CDR3 reads TGTGCCAGCAGCCGGACTAGCGGGAGCTACGAGCAGTACTTC. Amino acid sequence: CASSRTSGSYEQYF.

The chain is built from TRBV30 and TRBJ2-4, with D possibly matching TRBD1 (5 bases). Per germline, CDR1 GTSNPN and CDR2 SVGIG (reference sequence). The length of the CDR3 is 14 residues. V lost 3 bases, J lost 0 bases, and 9 bases lay in between. The CDR3 DNA reads TGTGCCTGGAGGAATAGGGGAGCCAAAAACATTCAGTACTTC. Translation: CAWRNRGAKNIQYF. The complete variable domain, with remaining parts taken from reference TRBV30 and TRBJ2-4, reads SQTIHQWPATLVQPVGSPLSLECTVEGTSNPNLYWYRQAAGRGLQLLFYSVGIGQISSEVPQNLSASRPQDRQFILSSKKLLLSDSGFYLCAWRNRGAKNIQYFGAGTRLSVL.

A few counts support this clone. The rearrangement joins TRBV4-1 to TRBJ1-2; no clear D. This CDR3 region has 12 residues. Germline CDR1 and CDR2: MGHRA and YSYEKL. Trimming stripped 0 bases from V and 5 bases from J, with 4 bases between. The CDR3 DNA is TGCGCCAGCAGCCAAGATGGTTATGGCTACACCTTC. Translated: CASSQDGYGYTF.

This chain uses TRBV7-9 with TRBJ2-3, with 9 bases aligning to TRBD2. The CDR3 consists of 14 residues. V shed 3 bases, J shed 3 bases, and the junction held 1 base outside the gene matches. Germline V gives CDR1 SEHNR, CDR2 FQNEAQ (reference sequence). CDR3 amino acids: CASSFGLATDTQYF. As DNA, the CDR3 is TGTGCCAGCAGCTTTGGACTAGCGACAGATACGCAGTATTTT.

This clone was seen only once. The chain joins TRBV6-4 to TRBJ2-7; maybe TRBD1 (6 bases). In germline, CDR1 is MRHNA, CDR2 SNTAGT. The ends were cut back, 2 bases at V and 2 bases at J, with 22 bases in the middle. The CDR3 loop spans 18 amino acids. DNA of the CDR3: TGTGCCAGCAGTGACACCCCCCCTTGGGGGCGCGCGACCTACGAGCAGTACTTC. It codes for CASSDTPPWGRATYEQYF.